This is a list of T cell receptor beta chains from one sample in a study of beta chain features in type 1 diabetes. Produced via immunoSEQ multiplex PCR; TCRdb's table is partial and in-frame only. The sample carries around 250,000 clones, about 30% recorded once. The sample was central memory CD4+ T cells from blood. These receptors originate from a man under 40 in good health. Each CDR3 is given with its conserved first and last residue. A D gene is named only where the DNA matches it firmly. Clone size, where shown, is once, few, many, or a class for clones that have expanded.

TRBD2 | TRBJ2-1 | . | TRBV29-1 | CSVEVQRGSSYNEQFF | TGCAGCGTTGAAGTCCAGCGGGGGAGCTCCTACAATGAGCAGTTCTTC
TRBD2 | TRBJ2-1 | . | TRBV7-2 | CASKAGGPYNEQFF | TGTGCCAGCAAGGCGGGAGGGCCATACAATGAGCAGTTCTTC
. | TRBJ2-1 | many | TRBV5-1 | CASSPGQSSYNEQFF | TGCGCCAGCAGCCCCGGACAGAGCTCCTACAATGAGCAGTTCTTC
. | TRBJ2-5 | . | TRBV7-7 | CASSLEYLETQYF | TGTGCCAGCAGCTTAGAATATTTGGAGACCCAGTACTTC
. | TRBJ1-2 | . | TRBV30 | CAWSVGSGPGYTF | TGTGCCTGGAGTGTCGGTTCGGGGCCTGGCTACACCTTC
. | TRBJ2-3 | . | TRBV30 | CAWSGGGAGTDTQYF | TGTGCCTGGAGTGGTGGCGGGGCGGGCACAGATACGCAGTATTTT
TRBD2 | TRBJ2-1 | . | TRBV27 | CASRFLAGEGSEQFF | TGTGCCAGCAGATTCCTAGCGGGAGAGGGGAGTGAGCAGTTCTTC
. | TRBJ2-1 | few | TRBV7-9 | CASSLQPEGEQFF | TGTGCCAGCAGCTTACAACCGGAGGGCGAGCAGTTCTTC
. | TRBJ2-7 | . | TRBV6-6 | CASSWGSSYEQYF | TGTGCCAGCAGTTGGGGGAGCTCCTACGAGCAGTACTTC
. | TRBJ2-2 | . | TRBV9 | CASSVVPNTGELFF | TGTGCCAGCAGCGTAGTCCCGAACACCGGGGAGCTGTTTTTT
. | TRBJ2-7 | . | TRBV6-1 | CASSEQTYEQYF | TGTGCCAGCAGTGAACAGACCTACGAGCAGTACTTC
. | TRBJ1-2 | . | TRBV18 | CASSPQPTEGVDGYTF | TGTGCCAGCTCACCCCAACCCACAGAAGGGGTAGATGGCTACACCTTC
. | TRBJ1-6 | . | TRBV27 | CASSSPLRGSYSPLHF | TGTGCCAGCAGTAGCCCTCTGAGAGGGAGTTACTCACCCCTCCACTTT
. | TRBJ1-1 | . | TRBV30 | CAWRRPGGPEAFF | TGTGCCTGGAGGCGACCGGGGGGTCCTGAAGCTTTCTTT
. | TRBJ2-3 | few | TRBV30 | CAWSSGSSGTDTQYF | TGTGCCTGGAGTTCGGGGTCTAGCGGCACAGATACGCAGTATTTT
TRBD2 | TRBJ2-5 | few | TRBV29-1 | CSERTSGETQYF | TGCAGCGAACGGACTAGCGGGGAGACCCAGTACTTC
TRBD1 | TRBJ2-5 | . | TRBV30 | CAWSVRQGAGETQYF | TGTGCCTGGAGTGTAAGACAGGGGGCAGGGGAGACCCAGTACTTC
. | TRBJ2-5 | . | TRBV10-3 | CAISESGVQETQYF | TGTGCCATCAGTGAGTCGGGGGTGCAAGAGACCCAGTACTTC
TRBD1 | TRBJ2-5 | . | TRBV2 | CASSRTGNQETQYF | TGTGCCAGCAGTCGGACAGGGAACCAAGAGACCCAGTACTTC
TRBD2 | TRBJ2-5 | few | TRBV7-2 | CASSLAPRGETQYF | TGTGCCAGCAGCTTAGCCCCGCGGGGGGAGACCCAGTACTTC
. | TRBJ2-1 | . | TRBV15 | CATSRALAHNEQFF | TGTGCCACCAGCAGGGCTCTGGCCCACAATGAGCAGTTCTTC
. | TRBJ2-1 | . | TRBV5-6 | CASSLVSEQFF | TGTGCCAGCAGCTTGGTGAGTGAGCAGTTCTTC